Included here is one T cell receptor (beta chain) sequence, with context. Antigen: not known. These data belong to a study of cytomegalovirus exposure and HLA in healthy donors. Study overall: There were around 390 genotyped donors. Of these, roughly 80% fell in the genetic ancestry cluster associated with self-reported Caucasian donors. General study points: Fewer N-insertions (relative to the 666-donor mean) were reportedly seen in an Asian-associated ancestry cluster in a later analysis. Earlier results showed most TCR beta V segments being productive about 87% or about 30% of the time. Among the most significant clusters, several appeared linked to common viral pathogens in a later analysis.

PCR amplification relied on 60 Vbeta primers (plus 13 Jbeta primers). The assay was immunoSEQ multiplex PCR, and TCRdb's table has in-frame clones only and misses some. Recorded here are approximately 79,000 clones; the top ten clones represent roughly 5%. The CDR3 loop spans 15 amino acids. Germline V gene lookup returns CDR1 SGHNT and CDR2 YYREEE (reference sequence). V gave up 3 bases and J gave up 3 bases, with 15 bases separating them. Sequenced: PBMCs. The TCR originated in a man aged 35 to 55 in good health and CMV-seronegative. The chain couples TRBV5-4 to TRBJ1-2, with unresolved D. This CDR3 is CASSSRTKGDYGYTF. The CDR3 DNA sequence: TGTGCCAGCAGCTCTAGGACTAAGGGTGACTATGGCTACACCTTC.